This T cell receptor beta chain emerged from a study of control samples from healthy donors and cancer patients. Germline V gene sequence: CDR1 SGHKS, CDR2 YYEKEE (reference sequence). The V segment lost 1 base and the J segment 7 bases; nucleotides outside the gene matches: 13. CDR3 length: 18 residues. Repertoires were generated with immunoSEQ multiplex PCR, while TCRdb's copy carries only in-frame clones and drops some. Of over 200,000 clones listed, about 80% are singletons. This clonotype was sampled from a woman aged 55-69 years with lung cancer. The rearrangement links TRBV5-5 to TRBJ2-2; 10 bases line up with TRBD2. Sequences were obtained from PBMCs. The CDR3 bases are TGTGCCAGCAGCTTGTTCCGCGGGAGCGGGGGGGCTGGCGGGGAGCTGTTTTTT. This encodes CASSLFRGSGGAGGELFF.